This TCR beta chain was observed in a study of T cells in localized non-small cell lung cancer. The study, taken as a whole, reports: Median detection of top 100 tumor clones in adjacent lung was under 75 clones.

Produced via immunoSEQ multiplex PCR; TCRdb's table is partial and in-frame only. The table lists 25,000 to 30,000 clones, 70% to 90% of them singletons, with 13% in the top ten. To note about this clone: Its antigen is unidentified.

Germline CDR1 SNHLY, CDR2 FYNNEI. The CDR3 spans 13 residues. Trimming took off 3 bases at V and 1 base at J, with 3 bases between the two ends. This chain connects TRBV2 to TRBJ2-2; D ambiguous. The sample was peripheral blood, taken before any cancer treatment. The sequence was collected from a female donor aged 60 or older with stage III squamous cell lung carcinoma. The CDR3 coding sequence is TGTGCCAGCAGTGATCAGAACACCGGGGAGCTGTTTTTT. It is translated as CASSDQNTGELFF.